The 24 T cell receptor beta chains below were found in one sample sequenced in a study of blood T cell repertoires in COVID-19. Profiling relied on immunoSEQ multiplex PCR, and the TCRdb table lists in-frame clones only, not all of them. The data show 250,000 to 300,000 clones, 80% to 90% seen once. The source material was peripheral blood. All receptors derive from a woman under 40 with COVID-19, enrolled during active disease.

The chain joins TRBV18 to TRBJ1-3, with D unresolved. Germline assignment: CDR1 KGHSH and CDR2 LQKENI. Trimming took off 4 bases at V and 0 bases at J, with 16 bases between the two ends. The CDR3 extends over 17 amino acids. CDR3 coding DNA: TGTGCCAGCTCACATACCCCATCTAGCGACTCTGGAAACACCATATATTTT. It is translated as CASSHTPSSDSGNTIYF.

This chain's CDR3 is CSGWQGHGYTF. As DNA, the CDR3 is TGCAGTGGCTGGCAGGGCCATGGCTACACCTTC. This sequence joins TRBV29-1 and TRBJ1-2; D might be TRBD1 (5 bases). This CDR3 has 11 residues. Germline V CDR1 and CDR2: SQVTM, ANQGSEA.

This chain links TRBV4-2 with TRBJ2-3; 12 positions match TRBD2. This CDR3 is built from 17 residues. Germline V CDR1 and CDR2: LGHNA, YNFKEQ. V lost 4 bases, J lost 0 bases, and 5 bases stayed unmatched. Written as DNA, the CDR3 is TGTGCCAGCAGCCCCCGACTAGCGGGGGATAGCACAGATACGCAGTATTTT. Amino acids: CASSPRLAGDSTDTQYF.

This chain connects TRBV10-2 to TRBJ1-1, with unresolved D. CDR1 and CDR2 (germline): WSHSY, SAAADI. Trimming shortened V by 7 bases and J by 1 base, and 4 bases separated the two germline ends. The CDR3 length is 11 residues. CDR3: CASTQNTEAFF. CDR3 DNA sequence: TGCGCCAGCACCCAGAACACTGAAGCTTTCTTT.

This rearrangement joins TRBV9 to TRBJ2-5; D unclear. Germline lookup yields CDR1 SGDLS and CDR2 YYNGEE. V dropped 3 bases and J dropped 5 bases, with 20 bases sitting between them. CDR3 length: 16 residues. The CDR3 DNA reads TGTGCCAGCAGCGCCCCGGCAAGCCGGCCCGGGGAGACCCAGTACTTC. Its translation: CASSAPASRPGETQYF.

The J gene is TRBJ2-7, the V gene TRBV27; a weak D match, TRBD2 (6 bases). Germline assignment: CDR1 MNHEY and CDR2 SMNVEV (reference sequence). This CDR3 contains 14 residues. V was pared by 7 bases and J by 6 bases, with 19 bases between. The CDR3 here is CASTSTGAGSEQYF. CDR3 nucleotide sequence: TGTGCCAGCACCTCGACCGGGGCGGGGTCCGAGCAGTACTTC.

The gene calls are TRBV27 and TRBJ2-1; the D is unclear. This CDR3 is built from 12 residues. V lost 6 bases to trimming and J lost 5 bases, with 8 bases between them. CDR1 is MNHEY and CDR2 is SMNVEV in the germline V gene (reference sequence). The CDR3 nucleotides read TGTGCCAGCAGGGGCCCCAACAATGAGCAGTTCTTC. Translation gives CASRGPNNEQFF.

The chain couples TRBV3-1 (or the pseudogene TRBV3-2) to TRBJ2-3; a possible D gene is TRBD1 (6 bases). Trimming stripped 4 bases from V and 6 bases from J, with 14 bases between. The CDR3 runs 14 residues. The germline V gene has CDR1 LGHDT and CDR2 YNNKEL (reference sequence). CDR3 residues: CASSPRGTDDTQYF. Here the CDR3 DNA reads TGTGCCAGCAGCCCTAGGGGGACCGATGATACGCAGTATTTT.

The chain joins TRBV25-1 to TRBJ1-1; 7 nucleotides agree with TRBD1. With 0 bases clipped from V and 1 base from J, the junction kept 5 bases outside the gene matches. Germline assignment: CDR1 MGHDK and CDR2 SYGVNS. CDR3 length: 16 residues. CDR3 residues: CASSEYGRGTNTEAFF. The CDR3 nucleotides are TGTGCCAGCAGTGAATACGGCAGGGGGACGAACACTGAAGCTTTCTTT.

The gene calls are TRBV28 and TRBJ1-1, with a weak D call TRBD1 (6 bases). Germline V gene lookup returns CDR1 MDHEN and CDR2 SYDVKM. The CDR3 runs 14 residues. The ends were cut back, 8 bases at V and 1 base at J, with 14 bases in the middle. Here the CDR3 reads CASHGQLKNTEAFF. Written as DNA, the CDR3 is TGTGCCAGCCACGGACAGCTTAAGAACACTGAAGCTTTCTTT.

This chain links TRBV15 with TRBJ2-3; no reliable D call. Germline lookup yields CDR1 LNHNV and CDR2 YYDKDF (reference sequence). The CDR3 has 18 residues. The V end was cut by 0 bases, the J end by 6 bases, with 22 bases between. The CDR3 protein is CATSRDLGGVQRSDTQYF. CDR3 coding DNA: TGTGCCACCAGCAGAGATCTGGGTGGTGTGCAGAGGTCCGATACGCAGTATTTT.

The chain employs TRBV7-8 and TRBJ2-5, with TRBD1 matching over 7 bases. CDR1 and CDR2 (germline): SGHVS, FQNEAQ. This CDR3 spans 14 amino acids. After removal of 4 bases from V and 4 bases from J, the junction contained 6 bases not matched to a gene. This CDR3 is CASSSEGARETQYF. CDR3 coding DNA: TGTGCCAGCAGCTCCGAGGGGGCCAGAGAGACCCAGTACTTC.

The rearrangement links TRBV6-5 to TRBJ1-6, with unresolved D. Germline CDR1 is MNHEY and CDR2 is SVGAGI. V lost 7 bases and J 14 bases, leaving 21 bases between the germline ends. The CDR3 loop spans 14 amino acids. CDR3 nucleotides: TGTGCCAGCAATCCCTCGGGGATGCGATGGGCCCTCCACTTT. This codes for CASNPSGMRWALHF.

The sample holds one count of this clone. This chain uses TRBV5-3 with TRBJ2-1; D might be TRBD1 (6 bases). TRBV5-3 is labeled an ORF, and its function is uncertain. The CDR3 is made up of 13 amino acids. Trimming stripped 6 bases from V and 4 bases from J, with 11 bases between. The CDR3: CARMEQGYNEQFF. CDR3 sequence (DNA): TGTGCCAGAATGGAGCAGGGGTACAATGAGCAGTTCTTC.

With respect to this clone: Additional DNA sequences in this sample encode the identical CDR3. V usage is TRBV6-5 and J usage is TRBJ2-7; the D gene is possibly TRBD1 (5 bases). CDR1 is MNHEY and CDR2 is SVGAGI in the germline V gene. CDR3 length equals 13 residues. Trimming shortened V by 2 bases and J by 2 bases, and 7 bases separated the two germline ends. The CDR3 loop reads CASSYGRAYEQYF. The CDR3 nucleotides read TGTGCCAGCAGTTACGGCAGGGCCTACGAGCAGTACTTC.

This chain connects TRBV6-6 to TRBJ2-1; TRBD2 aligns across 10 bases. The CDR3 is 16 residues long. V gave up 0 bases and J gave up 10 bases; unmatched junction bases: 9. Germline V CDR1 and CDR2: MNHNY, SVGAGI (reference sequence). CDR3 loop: CASSYSDSSGGYEQFF. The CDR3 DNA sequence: TGTGCCAGCAGTTACTCGGACTCTAGCGGGGGATACGAGCAGTTCTTC.

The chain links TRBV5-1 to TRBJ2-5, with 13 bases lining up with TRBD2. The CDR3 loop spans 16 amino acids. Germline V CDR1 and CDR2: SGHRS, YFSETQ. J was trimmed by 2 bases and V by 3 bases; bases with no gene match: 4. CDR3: CASSSGLAGVQETQYF. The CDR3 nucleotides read TGCGCCAGCAGCTCAGGACTAGCGGGGGTACAAGAGACCCAGTACTTC.

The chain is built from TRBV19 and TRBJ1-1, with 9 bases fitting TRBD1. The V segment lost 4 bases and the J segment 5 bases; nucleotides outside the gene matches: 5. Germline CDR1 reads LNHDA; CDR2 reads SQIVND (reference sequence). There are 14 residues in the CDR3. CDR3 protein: CASSKGTGMTEAFF. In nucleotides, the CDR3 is TGTGCCAGTAGTAAGGGGACAGGGATGACTGAAGCTTTCTTT.

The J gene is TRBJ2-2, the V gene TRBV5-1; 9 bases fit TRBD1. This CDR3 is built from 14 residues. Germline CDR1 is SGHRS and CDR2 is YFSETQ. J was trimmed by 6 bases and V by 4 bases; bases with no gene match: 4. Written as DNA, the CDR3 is TGCGCCAGCAGCCCTAGACAGGGGGCCGGGGAGCTGTTTTTT. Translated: CASSPRQGAGELFF.

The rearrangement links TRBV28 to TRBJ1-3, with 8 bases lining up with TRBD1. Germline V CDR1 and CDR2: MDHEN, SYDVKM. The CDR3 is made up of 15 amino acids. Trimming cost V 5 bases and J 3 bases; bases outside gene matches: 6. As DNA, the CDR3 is TGTGCCAGCAGTCTCATGGGGACAGGTGGAAACACCATATATTTT. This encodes CASSLMGTGGNTIYF. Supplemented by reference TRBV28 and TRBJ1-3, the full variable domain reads DVKVTQSSRYLVKRTGEKVFLECVQDMDHENMFWYRQDPGLGLRLIYFSYDVKMKEKGDIPEGYSVSREKKERFSLILESASTNQTSMYLCASSLMGTGGNTIYFGEGSWLTVV.

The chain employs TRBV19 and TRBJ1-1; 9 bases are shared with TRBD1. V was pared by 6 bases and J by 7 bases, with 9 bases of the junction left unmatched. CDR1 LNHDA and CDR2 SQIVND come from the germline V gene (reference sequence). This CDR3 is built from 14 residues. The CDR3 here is CASSSGTGWGEAFF. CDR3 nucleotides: TGTGCCAGTAGCTCCGGGACAGGGTGGGGTGAAGCTTTCTTT.

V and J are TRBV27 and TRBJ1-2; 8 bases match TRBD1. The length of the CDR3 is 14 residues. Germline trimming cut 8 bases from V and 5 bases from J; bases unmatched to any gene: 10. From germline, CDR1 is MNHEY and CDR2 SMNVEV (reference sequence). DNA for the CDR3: TGTGCCAGCGGGTTTGCAGGGGGCGGATATGGCTACACCTTC. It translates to CASGFAGGGYGYTF.

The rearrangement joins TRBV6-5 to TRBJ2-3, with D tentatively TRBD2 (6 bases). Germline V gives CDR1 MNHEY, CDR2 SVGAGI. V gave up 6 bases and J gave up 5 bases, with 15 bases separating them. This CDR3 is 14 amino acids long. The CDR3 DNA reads TGTGCCAGCAGACTCCGGGACTTCCTAGATACGCAGTATTTT. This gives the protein CASRLRDFLDTQYF.

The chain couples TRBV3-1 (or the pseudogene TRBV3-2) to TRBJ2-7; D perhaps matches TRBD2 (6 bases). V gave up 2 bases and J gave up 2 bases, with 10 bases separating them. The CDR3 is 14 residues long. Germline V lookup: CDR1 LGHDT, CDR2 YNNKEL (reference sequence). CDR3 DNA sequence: TGTGCCAGCAGCCAAATGGGGGGAACCTACGAGCAGTACTTC. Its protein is CASSQMGGTYEQYF.